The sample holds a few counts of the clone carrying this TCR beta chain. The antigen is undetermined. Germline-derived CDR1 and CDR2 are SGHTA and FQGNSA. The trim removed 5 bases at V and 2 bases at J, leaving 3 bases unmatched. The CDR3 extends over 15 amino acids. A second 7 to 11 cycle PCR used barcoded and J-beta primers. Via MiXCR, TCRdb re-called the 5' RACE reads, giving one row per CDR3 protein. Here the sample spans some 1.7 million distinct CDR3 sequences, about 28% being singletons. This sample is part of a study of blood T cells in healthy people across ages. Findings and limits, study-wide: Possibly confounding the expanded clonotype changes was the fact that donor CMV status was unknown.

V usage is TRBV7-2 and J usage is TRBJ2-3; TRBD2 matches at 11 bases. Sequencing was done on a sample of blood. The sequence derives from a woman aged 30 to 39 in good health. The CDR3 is CASSQGLAATDTQYF. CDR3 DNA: TGTGCCAGCAGCCAGGGACTAGCGGCCACAGATACGCAGTATTTT.